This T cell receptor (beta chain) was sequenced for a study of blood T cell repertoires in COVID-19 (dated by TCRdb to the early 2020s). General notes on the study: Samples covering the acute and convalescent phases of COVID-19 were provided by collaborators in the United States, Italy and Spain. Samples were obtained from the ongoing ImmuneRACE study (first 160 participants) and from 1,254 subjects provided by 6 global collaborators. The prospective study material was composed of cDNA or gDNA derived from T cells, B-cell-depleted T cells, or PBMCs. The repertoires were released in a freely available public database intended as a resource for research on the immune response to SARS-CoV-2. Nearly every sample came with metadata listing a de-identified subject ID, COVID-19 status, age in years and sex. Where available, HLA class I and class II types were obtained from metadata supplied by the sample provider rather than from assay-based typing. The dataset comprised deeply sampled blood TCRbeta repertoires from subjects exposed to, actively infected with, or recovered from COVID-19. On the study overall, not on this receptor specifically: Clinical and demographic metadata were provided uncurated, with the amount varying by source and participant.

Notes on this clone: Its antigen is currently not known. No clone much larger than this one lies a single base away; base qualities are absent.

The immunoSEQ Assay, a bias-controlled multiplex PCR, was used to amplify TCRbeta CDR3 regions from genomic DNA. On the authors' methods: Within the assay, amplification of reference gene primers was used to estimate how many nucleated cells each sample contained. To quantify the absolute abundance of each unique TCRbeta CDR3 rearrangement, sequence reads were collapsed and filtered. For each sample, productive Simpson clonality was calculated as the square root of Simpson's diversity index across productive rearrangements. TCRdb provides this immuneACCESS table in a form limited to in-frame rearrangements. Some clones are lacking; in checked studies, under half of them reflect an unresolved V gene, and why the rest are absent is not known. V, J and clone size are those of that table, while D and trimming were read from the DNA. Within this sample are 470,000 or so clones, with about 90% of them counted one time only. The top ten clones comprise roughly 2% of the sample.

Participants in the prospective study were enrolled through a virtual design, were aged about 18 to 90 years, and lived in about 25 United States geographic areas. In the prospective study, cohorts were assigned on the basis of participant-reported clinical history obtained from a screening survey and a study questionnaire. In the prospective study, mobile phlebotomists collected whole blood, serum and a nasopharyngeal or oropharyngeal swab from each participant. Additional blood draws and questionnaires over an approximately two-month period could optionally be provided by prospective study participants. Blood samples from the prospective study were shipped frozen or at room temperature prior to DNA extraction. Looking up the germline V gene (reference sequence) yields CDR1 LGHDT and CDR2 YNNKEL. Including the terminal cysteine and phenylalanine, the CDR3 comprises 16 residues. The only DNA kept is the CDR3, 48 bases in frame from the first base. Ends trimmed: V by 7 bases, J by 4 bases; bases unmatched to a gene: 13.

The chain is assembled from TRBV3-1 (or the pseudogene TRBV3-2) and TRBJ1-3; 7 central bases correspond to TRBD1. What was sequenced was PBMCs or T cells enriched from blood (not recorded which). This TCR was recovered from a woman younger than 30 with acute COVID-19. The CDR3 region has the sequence CASTQETGHLGNTIYF. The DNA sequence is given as TGTGCCAGCACCCAGGAGACAGGGCATTTAGGAAACACCATATATTTT.